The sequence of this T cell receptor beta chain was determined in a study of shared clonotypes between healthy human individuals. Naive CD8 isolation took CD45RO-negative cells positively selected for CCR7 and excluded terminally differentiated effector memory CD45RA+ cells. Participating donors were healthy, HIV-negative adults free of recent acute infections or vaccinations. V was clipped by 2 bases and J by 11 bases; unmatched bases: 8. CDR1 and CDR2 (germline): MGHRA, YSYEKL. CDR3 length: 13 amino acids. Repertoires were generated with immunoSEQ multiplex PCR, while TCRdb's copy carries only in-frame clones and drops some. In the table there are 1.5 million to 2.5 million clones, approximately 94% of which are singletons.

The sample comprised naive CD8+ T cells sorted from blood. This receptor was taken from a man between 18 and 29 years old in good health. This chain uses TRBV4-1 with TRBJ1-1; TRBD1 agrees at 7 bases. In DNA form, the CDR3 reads TGCGCCAGCAGCCAAAGGGGTGGACAGGATGCTTTCTTT. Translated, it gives CASSQRGGQDAFF.